Shown below are 17 T cell receptor beta chains from a single sample sequenced in a study of OX40 agonist ivuxolimab in advanced cancers. The protocol was immunoSEQ multiplex PCR, while the TCRdb copy is restricted to in-frame clones and leaves out a portion. Counted here are around 40,000 clones, approximately 86% occurring once; the ten biggest clones make up approximately 15%. The sample was CD4+ or CD8+ T cells sorted from blood, taken in a trial of the OX40 agonist ivuxolimab. The receptors come from an adult with an advanced solid tumor such as melanoma, head and neck, liver or kidney cancer.

V is TRBV28 and J is TRBJ2-5, with TRBD2 matching 8 bases. V trimming: 7 bases; J trimming: 1 base; junction bases outside the gene matches: 5. This CDR3 comprises 14 residues. Germline values: CDR1 MDHEN, CDR2 SYDVKM. The CDR3 coding sequence is TGTGCCAGCAAGATAGCGGGGTTCCAAGAGACCCAGTACTTC. Amino acid sequence: CASKIAGFQETQYF.

This clone was found a few times. This chain connects TRBV19 to TRBJ2-6; D is possibly TRBD2 (6 bases). Trimming took 3 bases from V and 0 from J, leaving 24 bases between them. From germline, CDR1 is LNHDA and CDR2 SQIVND (reference sequence). The CDR3 has 21 residues. The CDR3 reads CASSIWGMLGGSDSGANVLTF. In nucleotides, the CDR3 is TGTGCCAGTAGTATTTGGGGAATGTTGGGAGGATCCGACTCTGGGGCCAACGTCCTGACTTTC.

This clone has only one observation. V and J are TRBV6-1 and TRBJ1-1, with D hard to call. The CDR3 covers 21 residues. Looked up from germline, CDR1 is MNHNS and CDR2 is SASEGT. Trimming removed 2 bases from V and 3 bases from J, with 31 bases in between. The CDR3 region has the DNA TGTGCCAGCAGTGAACGGATTGATATGTTTGACAATTTTGGTGAGGACACTGAAGCTTTCTTT. Translation gives CASSERIDMFDNFGEDTEAFF.

The genes are TRBV29-1 and TRBJ1-1, with D hard to call. The V end lost 3 bases, the J end lost 0 bases, and 2 bases lay between the germline ends. This CDR3 has 11 residues. The germline V gene has CDR1 SQVTM and CDR2 ANQGSEA. The CDR3 DNA sequence: TGCAGCGTTGATGTGAACACTGAAGCTTTCTTT. Its protein product is CSVDVNTEAFF.

This clone was found a few times. The CDR3 loop reads CASSSEIGPGTDPEQYF. The CDR3 nucleotides are TGTGCCAGCAGTTCAGAAATCGGTCCAGGAACTGACCCTGAGCAGTACTTC. The chain couples TRBV28 to TRBJ2-7; D unclear. CDR1 is MDHEN, CDR2 SYDVKM, per germline. Between the trimmed V and J ends, which lost 4 bases and 7 bases, there was a span of 26 bases. There are 17 residues in the CDR3.

This clone was seen just once. The J gene is TRBJ1-5, the V gene TRBV28; TRBD1 agrees at 7 bases. Per the germline V gene, CDR1 is MDHEN and CDR2 is SYDVKM. The CDR3 totals 15 residues. The J segment lost 0 bases and the V segment lost 5 bases, leaving 4 bases of the junction unmatched. CDR3 nucleotide sequence: TGTGCCAGCAGTCTACGACAGGGTAGCAATCAGCCCCAGCATTTT. Amino acid sequence: CASSLRQGSNQPQHF.

This chain uses TRBV19 with TRBJ2-7, with 10 bases that match TRBD2. J gave up 1 base and V 5 bases, and 2 bases lay outside the gene matches. Germline V CDR1 and CDR2: LNHDA, SQIVND (reference sequence). This CDR3 comprises 14 residues. CDR3 in DNA: TGTGCCAGTAGTGTACTAGCGGGGTCCTACGAGCAGTACTTC. Encoded protein: CASSVLAGSYEQYF.

The J gene is TRBJ1-5, the V gene TRBV6-6, with D unclear. Trimming cost V 4 bases and J 0 bases, with 7 bases left between them. CDR3 length equals 14 residues. Germline V gives CDR1 MNHNY, CDR2 SVGAGI (reference sequence). Here the CDR3 reads CASSSEYSNQPQHF. The CDR3, as DNA: TGTGCCAGCAGTTCCGAATATAGCAATCAGCCCCAGCATTTT.

The gene calls are TRBV4-1 and TRBJ2-5; tentatively, D is TRBD2 (5 bases). V was pared by 5 bases and J by 5 bases, with 15 bases between. The CDR3 has 14 residues. Per the germline V gene, CDR1 is MGHRA and CDR2 is YSYEKL. The CDR3 loop reads CASSELLARETQYF. CDR3 DNA sequence: TGCGCCAGCAGCGAATTGTTAGCGCGGGAGACCCAGTACTTC.

The rearrangement uses TRBV11-3 and TRBJ2-1; 7 nucleotides agree with TRBD2. The CDR3 length is 16 residues. V lost 1 base and J lost 3; bases outside the gene matches: 6. The V gene's germline CDR1 is SGHNT and CDR2 YENEEA. The CDR3 here is CASSLASGEFYNEQFF. CDR3 nucleotides: TGTGCCAGCAGCTTAGCTAGCGGAGAATTCTACAATGAGCAGTTCTTC. Filled out from reference TRBV11-3 and TRBJ2-1, the complete variable domain reads EAGVVQSPRYKIIEKKQPVAFWCNPISGHNTLYWYLQNLGQGPELLIRYENEEAVDDSQLPKDRFSAERLKGVDSTLKIQPAELGDSAVYLCASSLASGEFYNEQFFGPGTRLTVL.

J is TRBJ2-7 and V is TRBV27; D uncertain. The CDR3 has 13 amino acids. The germline CDR1 and CDR2 sequences are MNHEY and SMNVEV (reference sequence). Trimming cost V 4 bases and J 4 bases, with 11 bases left between them. CDR3 nucleotides: TGTGCCAGCAGTTATGAAGTGGGTTACGAGCAGTACTTC. It is translated as CASSYEVGYEQYF.

The chain links TRBV25-1 to TRBJ2-7, with D uncertain. Trimming took off 4 bases at V and 6 bases at J, with 16 bases between the two ends. The germline V gene encodes CDR1 MGHDK and CDR2 SYGVNS. The CDR3 is made up of 14 amino acids. Written as DNA, the CDR3 is TGTGCCAGCAGTGGACCCACCGGGCCTCTCGAGCAGTACGTC. This sequence encodes CASSGPTGPLEQYV.

The CDR3 spells CASSFGTGLANDEQFF. The DNA for the CDR3 is TGTGCCAGCAGCTTCGGGACAGGCCTAGCGAACGATGAGCAGTTCTTC. The rearrangement links TRBV7-2 to TRBJ2-1, with 8 bases fitting TRBD1. V lost 3 bases and J lost 8; bases outside the gene matches: 12. Looked up from germline, CDR1 is SGHTA and CDR2 is FQGNSA. There are 16 residues in the CDR3.

The V and J genes are TRBV10-3 and TRBJ1-1, with 7 bases that match TRBD1. Germline CDR1 is ENHRY and CDR2 is SYGVKD. This CDR3 is built from 14 residues. After removal of 6 bases from V and 2 bases from J, the junction contained 6 bases not matched to a gene. The CDR3 spells CAISPDRINTEAFF. DNA of the CDR3: TGTGCCATCAGCCCGGACAGGATCAACACTGAAGCTTTCTTT.

V and J are TRBV15 and TRBJ1-1, with TRBD1 identical over 8 bases. CDR1 is LNHNV, CDR2 YYDKDF, per germline (reference sequence). With 1 base clipped from V and 2 bases from J, the junction kept 6 bases outside the gene matches. CDR3 length: 16 residues. CDR3 loop: CATSRGRQGLNTEAFF. The DNA for the CDR3 is TGTGCCACCAGCAGAGGTCGACAGGGGCTAAACACTGAAGCTTTCTTT.

The V call is TRBV5-6, the J call TRBJ1-5; D gene uncertain. Germline V gene lookup returns CDR1 SGHDT and CDR2 YYEEEE. V was cut by 0 bases and J by 0 bases, with 4 bases left in between. CDR3 length: 14 amino acids. CDR3 nucleotides: TGTGCCAGCAGCTTGGTGTCTAGCAATCAGCCCCAGCATTTT. Encoded protein: CASSLVSSNQPQHF.

V usage is TRBV28 and J usage is TRBJ2-1; possibly TRBD2 for D (5 bases). The CDR3 has 19 amino acids. In germline, CDR1 is MDHEN, CDR2 SYDVKM. Trimming pared 5 bases from V and 0 bases from J, leaving 23 bases between. This chain's CDR3 is CASSLPYGAAESSYNEQFF. In DNA form, the CDR3 reads TGTGCCAGCAGTCTACCCTATGGAGCGGCGGAAAGCTCCTACAATGAGCAGTTCTTC.